Ten or more counts support the clone carrying this T cell receptor beta chain. Antigen specificity is unknown. This record comes from a study of blood T cells in healthy people across ages. Whole-study findings and limits: There was no known CMV status for donors, so expanded clonotype changes were possibly confounded.

Total RNA, at least 5 micrograms per sample, came from PBMCs. Combining a sample-barcoded 5' primer with a J-beta primer mix, a second PCR ran for about 7 to 12 cycles. TCRdb itself ran the 5' RACE reads through MiXCR, one entry per CDR3 protein. The sample lists roughly 700,000 distinct CDR3 sequences, 32% seen once, with 15% in the top ten. This CDR3 comprises 12 residues. The V gene's germline CDR1 is SEHNR and CDR2 FQNEAQ (reference sequence). Trimming pared 5 bases from V and 4 bases from J, leaving 9 bases between. The V gene is TRBV7-9, the J gene TRBJ2-7; D is uncertain. The sample was blood. The receptor was isolated from a woman older than 75 in good health. The CDR3 nucleotides are TGTGCCAGCAGCGACTTGCGGTACGAGCAGTACTTC. This codes for CASSDLRYEQYF.